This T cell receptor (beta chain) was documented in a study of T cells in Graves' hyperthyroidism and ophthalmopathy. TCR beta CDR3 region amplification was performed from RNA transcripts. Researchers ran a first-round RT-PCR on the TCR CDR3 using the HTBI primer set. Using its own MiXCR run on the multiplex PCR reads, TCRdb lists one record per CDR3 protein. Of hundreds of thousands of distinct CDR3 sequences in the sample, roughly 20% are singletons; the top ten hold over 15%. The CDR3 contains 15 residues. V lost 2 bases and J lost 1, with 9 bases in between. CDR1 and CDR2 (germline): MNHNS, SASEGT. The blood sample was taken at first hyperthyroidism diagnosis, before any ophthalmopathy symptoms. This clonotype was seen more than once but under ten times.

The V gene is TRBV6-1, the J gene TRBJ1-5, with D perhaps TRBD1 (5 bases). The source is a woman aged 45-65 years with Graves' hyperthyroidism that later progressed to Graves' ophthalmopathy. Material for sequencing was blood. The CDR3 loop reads CASSERGWSNQPQHF. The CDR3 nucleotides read TGTGCCAGCAGTGAAAGGGGATGGAGCAATCAGCCCCAGCATTTT.